The entry below describes one T cell receptor (beta chain). The antigen remains unidentified. Data came from immunoSEQ multiplex PCR; TCRdb stores just in-frame clones and leaves some out. The data contain tens of thousands of clones, roughly 89% of them singletons. Trimming took off 4 bases at V and 9 bases at J, with 18 bases between the two ends. Germline loops: CDR1 SQVTM, CDR2 ANQGSEA. The CDR3 covers 13 residues. This sample is part of a study of cytomegalovirus exposure and HLA in healthy donors. Looking at the study overall: A subsequent analysis reported that the 100 to 150 validation repertoires were produced on the same platform that had also been used for the 600 to 800 first-cohort repertoires.

Study-level results: TCR clusters originating in the first cohort tended to co-occur in the roughly 110 validation repertoires, according to a later analysis. Per published reports, the classifier diagnosed cytomegalovirus status with high specificity and sensitivity.

The clonotype comes from a woman younger than 30 in good health and CMV-seropositive. The material sequenced was PBMCs. The J gene is TRBJ1-1, the V gene TRBV29-1; D call uncertain. CDR3 protein: CSVVGTDPLKAFF. As DNA, the CDR3 is TGCAGCGTTGTAGGAACAGACCCCCTTAAAGCTTTCTTT.